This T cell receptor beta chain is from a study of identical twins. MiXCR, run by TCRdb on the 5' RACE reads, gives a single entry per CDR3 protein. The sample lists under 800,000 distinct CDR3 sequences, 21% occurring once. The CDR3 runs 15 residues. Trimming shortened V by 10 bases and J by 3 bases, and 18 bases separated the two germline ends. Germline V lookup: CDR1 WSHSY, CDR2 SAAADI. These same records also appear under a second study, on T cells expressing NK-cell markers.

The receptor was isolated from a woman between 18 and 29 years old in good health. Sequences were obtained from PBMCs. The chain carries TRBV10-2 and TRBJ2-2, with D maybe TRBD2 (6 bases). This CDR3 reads CATRREDRDTGELFF. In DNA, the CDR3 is TGCGCCACCAGAAGGGAGGATAGGGACACCGGGGAGCTGTTTTTT.